This T cell receptor (beta chain) was observed in a study of CD8 T cells in Susac syndrome. CDR3 length: 22 residues. The V gene's germline CDR1 is MNHEY and CDR2 SVGEGT. After removal of 0 bases from V and 0 bases from J, the junction contained 20 bases not matched to a gene. The multiple sclerosis control group consisted of treatment-naive patients whose relapsing-remitting disease, which was either stable or active, fulfilled revised McDonald criteria. RNA amounts of roughly 0.5 to 1 ug underwent reverse transcription with random hexamers. From the immunoSEQ multiplex PCR reads, TCRdb called clonotypes with MiXCR, one entry per CDR3 protein. The sample has 170,000 or so distinct CDR3 sequences; 80% to 95% are singletons.

The receptor comes from a human donor with multiple sclerosis. Source material: CD4+ T cells from PBMCs. The gene calls are TRBV6-2 or TRBV6-3 and TRBJ2-1, with 7 nucleotides matching TRBD2. The CDR3: CASSYSILGGSAPMDSYNEQFF. CDR3 nucleotides: TGTGCCAGCAGTTACTCGATATTGGGCGGGAGCGCCCCGATGGACTCCTACAATGAGCAGTTCTTC.